A selection of T cell receptor beta chains follows, all from one sample in a study of blood T cell repertoires in COVID-19. Measured with immunoSEQ multiplex PCR; TCRdb has only the in-frame clones, and not every one. Among 200,000 to 300,000 clones listed, under 90% were seen once. The source material was PBMCs or T cells enriched from blood (not recorded which). The receptor set was obtained from a woman in her 40s who had been exposed to COVID-19. The CDR3 runs from the conserved cysteine through the conserved F or W. D genes are given only for firm matches. A row's size may be missing; if present it is once, few, many or a size class.

j_call: TRBJ1-1; clone_size: -; d_call: TRBD1; v_call: TRBV18; cdr3_aa: CASSPGDRGRTEAFF; cdr3_nt: TGTGCCAGCTCACCAGGCGACAGGGGGCGGACTGAAGCTTTCTTT
j_call: TRBJ2-6; clone_size: -; d_call: TRBD1; v_call: TRBV14; cdr3_aa: CASSPRTGRLSGANVLTF; cdr3_nt: TGTGCCAGCAGCCCGCGGACAGGGAGGTTGTCTGGGGCCAACGTCCTGACTTTC
j_call: TRBJ1-4; clone_size: -; d_call: -; v_call: TRBV7-3; cdr3_aa: CASSQGGLKEKLFF; cdr3_nt: TGTGCCAGCAGCCAAGGGGGTTTGAAGGAAAAACTGTTTTTT
j_call: TRBJ1-2; clone_size: -; d_call: -; v_call: TRBV3-1/TRBV3-2; cdr3_aa: CASSQGGQAPGAIGYTF; cdr3_nt: TGTGCCAGCAGCCAGGGAGGACAAGCGCCTGGGGCGATAGGCTACACCTTC
j_call: TRBJ2-7; clone_size: -; d_call: -; v_call: TRBV5-1; cdr3_aa: CASSLEEYAYEQYF; cdr3_nt: TGCGCCAGCAGCTTGGAGGAGTACGCCTACGAGCAGTACTTC
j_call: TRBJ1-4; clone_size: once; d_call: -; v_call: TRBV2; cdr3_aa: CASTEGGASEKLFF; cdr3_nt: TGTGCCAGCACCGAAGGGGGGGCGAGTGAAAAACTGTTTTTT
j_call: TRBJ1-1; clone_size: -; d_call: -; v_call: TRBV19; cdr3_aa: CASRGHLNTEAFF; cdr3_nt: TGTGCCAGTAGGGGACATTTGAACACTGAAGCTTTCTTT
j_call: TRBJ2-3; clone_size: once; d_call: -; v_call: TRBV24-1; cdr3_aa: CATSDQKRDTQYF; cdr3_nt: TGTGCCACCAGTGATCAAAAGCGGGATACGCAGTATTTT
j_call: TRBJ1-2; clone_size: -; d_call: TRBD1; v_call: TRBV5-4; cdr3_aa: CASSHTEPGQGAGYTF; cdr3_nt: TGTGCCAGCAGCCACACAGAACCGGGACAGGGTGCGGGCTACACCTTC
j_call: TRBJ2-7; clone_size: -; d_call: -; v_call: TRBV6-2/TRBV6-3; cdr3_aa: CASSPRGSHEQYF; cdr3_nt: TGTGCCAGCAGCCCGAGGGGGAGTCACGAGCAGTACTTC
j_call: TRBJ1-1; clone_size: once; d_call: -; v_call: TRBV6-4; cdr3_aa: CASSLSGAGLGEAFF; cdr3_nt: TGTGCCAGCAGTCTAAGTGGGGCAGGCTTGGGTGAAGCTTTCTTT
j_call: TRBJ2-5; clone_size: -; d_call: -; v_call: TRBV11-2; cdr3_aa: CASSSTGGGETQYF; cdr3_nt: TGTGCCAGCAGCTCCACAGGGGGGGGAGAGACCCAGTACTTC
j_call: TRBJ2-3; clone_size: -; d_call: TRBD1; v_call: TRBV5-1; cdr3_aa: CASSLRTGLRTDTQYF; cdr3_nt: TGCGCCAGCAGCTTAAGGACAGGGTTGAGGACAGATACGCAGTATTTT
j_call: TRBJ1-6; clone_size: -; d_call: -; v_call: TRBV6-5; cdr3_aa: CASRPDSNSPLHF; cdr3_nt: TGTGCCAGCAGACCGGACAGTAATTCACCCCTCCACTTT
j_call: TRBJ1-4; clone_size: -; d_call: -; v_call: TRBV4-3; cdr3_aa: CASSQEGSGPNEKLFF; cdr3_nt: TGCGCCAGCAGCCAAGAGGGGTCAGGGCCTAATGAAAAACTGTTTTTT
j_call: TRBJ2-7; clone_size: -; d_call: TRBD1; v_call: TRBV2; cdr3_aa: CASNLPGTAYEQYF; cdr3_nt: TGTGCCAGCAACCTACCCGGGACAGCCTACGAGCAGTACTTC
j_call: TRBJ2-1; clone_size: few; d_call: TRBD2; v_call: TRBV6-5; cdr3_aa: CASSTGGLVYNEQFF; cdr3_nt: TGTGCCAGCAGTACCGGGGGACTAGTATACAATGAGCAGTTCTTC
j_call: TRBJ1-2; clone_size: -; d_call: -; v_call: TRBV19; cdr3_aa: CASSIADRDYGYTF; cdr3_nt: TGTGCCAGTAGTATAGCCGACCGGGACTATGGCTACACCTTC
j_call: TRBJ1-6; clone_size: -; d_call: -; v_call: TRBV11-2; cdr3_aa: CASGGERNSPLHF; cdr3_nt: TGTGCCAGCGGGGGGGAGAGGAATTCACCCCTCCACTTT
j_call: TRBJ2-5; clone_size: once; d_call: -; v_call: TRBV7-3; cdr3_aa: CASSPTGIEETQYF; cdr3_nt: TGTGCCAGCAGCCCCACGGGGATAGAAGAGACCCAGTACTTC
j_call: TRBJ1-1; clone_size: few; d_call: -; v_call: TRBV12-3/TRBV12-4; cdr3_aa: CASSFGRGTEAFF; cdr3_nt: TGTGCCAGCAGTTTTGGCAGGGGAACTGAAGCTTTCTTT
j_call: TRBJ1-3; clone_size: -; d_call: -; v_call: TRBV10-2; cdr3_aa: CASSESGSGNTIYF; cdr3_nt: TGCGCCAGCAGTGAGTCCGGCTCTGGAAACACCATATATTTT
j_call: TRBJ1-4; clone_size: once; d_call: -; v_call: TRBV7-2; cdr3_aa: CASSLYVATNEKLFF; cdr3_nt: TGTGCCAGCAGCCTCTACGTTGCAACTAATGAAAAACTGTTTTTT
j_call: TRBJ1-3; clone_size: -; d_call: TRBD1; v_call: TRBV2; cdr3_aa: CASGSGQGSRNTIYF; cdr3_nt: TGTGCCAGCGGGTCGGGACAGGGTTCAAGAAACACCATATATTTT
j_call: TRBJ1-2; clone_size: -; d_call: -; v_call: TRBV18; cdr3_aa: CASSPRGRNYGYTF; cdr3_nt: TGTGCCAGCTCACCGCGGGGAAGAAACTATGGCTACACCTTC
j_call: TRBJ2-5; clone_size: -; d_call: TRBD1; v_call: TRBV5-1; cdr3_aa: CASSGGTGPYQETQYF; cdr3_nt: TGCGCCAGCAGCGGAGGGACAGGACCGTACCAAGAGACCCAGTACTTC
j_call: TRBJ1-5; clone_size: -; d_call: -; v_call: TRBV6-2/TRBV6-3; cdr3_aa: CASSYSLRAGQPQHF; cdr3_nt: TGTGCCAGCAGTTACTCGTTGAGAGCAGGTCAGCCCCAGCATTTT
j_call: TRBJ2-2; clone_size: -; d_call: -; v_call: TRBV18; cdr3_aa: CASSPRQVTGELFF; cdr3_nt: TGTGCCAGCTCACCACGTCAGGTCACCGGGGAGCTGTTTTTT
j_call: TRBJ1-2; clone_size: few; d_call: TRBD1; v_call: TRBV2; cdr3_aa: CASGQGGNYGYTF; cdr3_nt: TGTGCCAGCGGACAGGGAGGGAACTATGGCTACACCTTC
j_call: TRBJ2-5; clone_size: -; d_call: -; v_call: TRBV9; cdr3_aa: CASSREDSRQETQYF; cdr3_nt: TGTGCCAGCAGCCGAGAGGACAGTAGACAAGAGACCCAGTACTTC
j_call: TRBJ1-3; clone_size: few; d_call: -; v_call: TRBV5-6; cdr3_aa: CASSLSGSGNTIYF; cdr3_nt: TGTGCCAGCAGCTTGTCAGGGTCTGGAAACACCATATATTTT
j_call: TRBJ1-2; clone_size: -; d_call: -; v_call: TRBV3-1/TRBV3-2; cdr3_aa: CASSQEPGVRVGF; cdr3_nt: TGTGCCAGCAGCCAAGAACCGGGAGTCAGAGTGGGCTTC
j_call: TRBJ2-2; clone_size: -; d_call: -; v_call: TRBV5-8; cdr3_aa: CASSLPRERNTGELFF; cdr3_nt: TGTGCCAGCAGCCTTCCGCGGGAACGGAACACCGGGGAGCTGTTTTTT
j_call: TRBJ1-1; clone_size: -; d_call: -; v_call: TRBV30; cdr3_aa: CAWSNSPTEAFF; cdr3_nt: TGTGCCTGGAGTAACTCCCCCACTGAAGCTTTCTTT
j_call: TRBJ1-2; clone_size: -; d_call: TRBD1; v_call: TRBV7-2; cdr3_aa: CASSPRPGTGFGGYTF; cdr3_nt: TGTGCCAGCAGCCCACGTCCCGGGACAGGGTTTGGTGGCTACACCTTC
j_call: TRBJ2-2; clone_size: -; d_call: -; v_call: TRBV6-5; cdr3_aa: CASSIRQNTGELFF; cdr3_nt: TGTGCCAGCAGTATCCGACAGAACACCGGGGAGCTGTTTTTT
j_call: TRBJ2-3; clone_size: -; d_call: TRBD1; v_call: TRBV29-1; cdr3_aa: CSGSQGAGTDTQYF; cdr3_nt: TGCAGCGGCAGCCAGGGGGCAGGTACAGATACGCAGTATTTT
j_call: TRBJ1-5; clone_size: few; d_call: -; v_call: TRBV12-3/TRBV12-4; cdr3_aa: CASSFTHDQPQHF; cdr3_nt: TGTGCCAGCAGTTTTACACACGATCAGCCCCAGCATTTT
j_call: TRBJ1-5; clone_size: -; d_call: -; v_call: TRBV6-2/TRBV6-3; cdr3_aa: CASSRGQNQPQHF; cdr3_nt: TGTGCCAGCAGTCGAGGACAGAATCAGCCCCAGCATTTT
j_call: TRBJ2-7; clone_size: -; d_call: -; v_call: TRBV6-4; cdr3_aa: CASIYYRVWYF; cdr3_nt: TGTGCCAGCATATATTACAGGGTTTGGTACTTC
j_call: TRBJ1-6; clone_size: -; d_call: -; v_call: TRBV19; cdr3_aa: CASSIRDSPLHF; cdr3_nt: TGTGCCAGTAGTATTCGGGATTCACCCCTCCACTTT
j_call: TRBJ1-1; clone_size: -; d_call: TRBD1; v_call: TRBV7-3; cdr3_aa: CASSIGQGRRAFF; cdr3_nt: TGTGCCAGCAGCATAGGACAGGGTCGACGGGCTTTCTTT
j_call: TRBJ1-2; clone_size: -; d_call: -; v_call: TRBV7-8; cdr3_aa: CASSFSMGSGYTF; cdr3_nt: TGTGCCAGCAGCTTTAGTATGGGCTCTGGCTACACCTTC
j_call: TRBJ2-2; clone_size: -; d_call: -; v_call: TRBV6-1; cdr3_aa: CASSEGNRVRAGELFF; cdr3_nt: TGTGCCAGCAGTGAGGGAAACAGGGTACGGGCCGGGGAGCTGTTTTTT
j_call: TRBJ2-5; clone_size: -; d_call: TRBD1; v_call: TRBV5-5; cdr3_aa: CASSLRTGVQETQYF; cdr3_nt: TGTGCCAGCAGCTTGAGGACAGGGGTGCAAGAGACCCAGTACTTC
j_call: TRBJ2-3; clone_size: once; d_call: TRBD2; v_call: TRBV14; cdr3_aa: CASSPGLATQYF; cdr3_nt: TGTGCCAGCAGCCCGGGACTAGCTACGCAGTATTTT
j_call: TRBJ1-1; clone_size: -; d_call: -; v_call: TRBV7-2; cdr3_aa: CASSTRRQAEAFF; cdr3_nt: TGTGCCAGCAGCACCCGAAGACAAGCTGAAGCTTTCTTT
j_call: TRBJ1-5; clone_size: -; d_call: -; v_call: TRBV9; cdr3_aa: CASSVDSDQPQHF; cdr3_nt: TGTGCCAGCAGCGTAGATTCGGATCAGCCCCAGCATTTT